Each of the 25 T cell receptor beta chains below was sequenced from the same sample in a study of Tregs in tolerant kidney transplant recipients. Repertoires were generated with immunoSEQ multiplex PCR, while TCRdb's copy carries only in-frame clones and drops some. This table holds about 52,000 clones. Sequencing was performed on CD4+ T cells from blood, taken before the transplant. These receptors were collected from a human donor who received a combined kidney and bone marrow transplant.

A word on this clone: From the germline J gene comes the end of the CDR3, since the read stops 3 residues before it. The chain employs TRBV7-2 and TRBJ1-1, with TRBD1 matching 8 bases. V lost 5 bases and J lost 6; bases outside the gene matches: 11. Germline lookup yields CDR1 SGHTA and CDR2 FQGNSA. The CDR3 totals 15 residues. The part of the CDR3 DNA that was read is TGTGCCAGCAGCCGCCCAGGCCAGGGGGCATCTGAA. Protein product: CASSRPGQGASE. The full CDR3 protein reads CASSRPGQGASEAFF.

CDR3 DNA (partial): TGTGCCAGCACCCCCCGGGGGGTCGGAATCAATTCACCC. It specifies CASTPRGVGINSP. The whole CDR3 protein is CASTPRGVGINSPLHF. The chain combines TRBV6-2 or TRBV6-3 with TRBJ1-6; perhaps TRBD1 as D (5 bases). The CDR3 is cut off 3 residues early in the read; its end comes from the germline J gene. Germline V gives CDR1 MNHEY, CDR2 SVGEGT. V lost 7 bases and J 7 bases, leaving 20 bases between the germline ends. This CDR3 has 16 amino acids.

Comment on this clone: The read finishes 3 residues shy of the CDR3 end, and the germline J gene is used to complete it. The V and J genes are TRBV7-6 and TRBJ2-2, with D perhaps matching TRBD2 (6 bases). V dropped 5 bases and J dropped 0 bases, with 13 bases sitting between them. This CDR3 comprises 16 residues. Germline loops: CDR1 SGHVS, CDR2 FNYEAQ. The sequenced part of the CDR3 DNA is TGTGCCAGCAGCCCTTTAGGCGGGGCGAACACCGGGGAG. It is translated as CASSPLGGANTGE. The whole CDR3 sequence reads CASSPLGGANTGELFF. Filled out from reference TRBV7-6 and TRBJ2-2, the complete variable domain reads GAGVSQSPRYKVTKRGQDVALRCDPISGHVSLYWYRQALGQGPEFLTYFNYEAQQDKSGLPNDRFSAERPEGSISTLTIQRTEQRDSAMYRCASSPLGGANTGELFFGEGSRLTVL.

Regarding this clone: The read gets to within 3 residues of the CDR3 end, and the germline J gene fills in the rest. The genes are TRBV5-1 and TRBJ1-6; D is perhaps TRBD1 (5 bases). CDR1 is SGHRS and CDR2 is YFSETQ in the germline V gene. CDR3 length equals 15 residues. V lost 6 bases, J lost 0 bases, and 10 bases lay in between. CDR3 bases read: TGCGCCAGCACGCGGGACTACTCCTATAATTCACCC. It translates to CASTRDYSYNSP. The whole CDR3 protein reads CASTRDYSYNSPLHF. Supplemented by reference TRBV5-1 and TRBJ1-6, the full variable domain reads KAGVTQTPRYLIKTRGQQVTLSCSPISGHRSVSWYQQTPGQGLQFLFEYFSETQRNKGNFPGRFSGRQFSNSRSEMNVSTLELGDSALYLCASTRDYSYNSPLHFGNGTRLTVT.

Remarks on this clone: The CDR3 extends 3 residues past the end of the read, so its final part is completed from the germline J gene. The chain recombines TRBV20-1 with TRBJ1-4, with D perhaps matching TRBD1 (6 bases). The CDR3 runs 17 residues. Trimming removed 6 bases from V and 3 bases from J, with 23 bases in between. CDR1 DFQATT and CDR2 SNEGSKA come from the germline V gene (reference sequence). The CDR3: CSAPGRRGGSPNEKLFF. CDR3 DNA, as far as it was read: TGCAGTGCCCCCGGTCGCAGGGGAGGAAGTCCTAATGAAAAA.

A note on this clone: From the germline J gene comes the end of the CDR3, since the read stops 3 residues before it. The genes are TRBV7-2 and TRBJ2-3; D is uncertain. Germline lookup yields CDR1 SGHTA and CDR2 FQGNSA. The CDR3 length is 14 residues. Trimming took off 1 base at V and 1 base at J, with 6 bases between the two ends. CDR3 bases read: TGTGCCAGCAGCTTAGATGTAGGCACAGATACG. This gives the protein CASSLDVGTDT. The CDR3 in full is CASSLDVGTDTQYF. Full variable domain (missing parts from reference TRBV7-2 and TRBJ2-3): GAGVSQSPSNKVTEKGKDVELRCDPISGHTALYWYRQSLGQGLEFLIYFQGNSAPDKSGLPSDRFSAERTGGSVSTLTIQRTQQEDSAVYLCASSLDVGTDTQYFGPGTRLTVL.

A word on this clone: The sequenced fragment ends 3 residues before the CDR3 boundary, so the rest is inferred from the germline J gene. V is TRBV7-2 and J is TRBJ1-6, with TRBD1 matching 7 bases. Germline loops: CDR1 SGHTA, CDR2 FQGNSA. The ends lost 4 bases at V and 5 bases at J; junction bases unmatched: 5. The CDR3 covers 15 residues. The sequenced part of the CDR3 DNA is TGTGCCAGCAGCTCAACGGGACAGAATAATTCACCC. Translating gives CASSSTGQNNSP. The complete CDR3 protein is CASSSTGQNNSPLHF.

Note on this clone: The read terminates 3 residues ahead of where the CDR3 ends, so the germline J gene completes it. The chain links TRBV2 to TRBJ1-1; no reliable D call. CDR3 size: 15 residues. Germline V gene sequence: CDR1 SNHLY, CDR2 FYNNEI. The ends were cut back, 1 base at V and 2 bases at J, with 11 bases in the middle. The CDR3 protein is CASSEVYVVNTEAFF. The part of the CDR3 DNA that was read is TGTGCCAGCAGTGAAGTCTACGTAGTCAACACTGAA.

Note on this clone: From the germline J gene comes the end of the CDR3, since the read stops 3 residues before it. This rearrangement joins TRBV5-4 to TRBJ2-2, with D possibly being TRBD2 (6 bases). The length of the CDR3 is 16 residues. V was shortened by 3 bases and J by 3 bases, with 15 bases between the two germline ends. Germline CDR1 reads SGHNT; CDR2 reads YYREEE (reference sequence). The CDR3 sequence is CASSSGLSPDTGELFF. Incomplete CDR3 DNA: TGTGCCAGCAGCTCGGGACTCTCACCGGACACCGGGGAG.

As regards this clone: The germline gene is not matched at one end of the junction; a read error may be the cause. The read gets to within 3 residues of the CDR3 end, and the germline J gene fills in the rest. V gene TRBV23-1 combines with J gene TRBJ2-2, with TRBD1 matching over 8 bases. TRBV23-1 is given ORF status, its function remaining uncertain. The CDR3 totals 20 residues. CDR3 residues: CASSQSRPDRGGPNTGELFF. Partial CDR3 DNA: TGTGCCAGCAGTCAATCCAGACCCGACAGGGGTGGACCGAACACCGGGGAG.

Notes on this clone: Read sequence stops 3 residues before the CDR3 end, and the germline J gene provides the missing end. The rearrangement uses TRBV20-1 and TRBJ1-1; 9 bases align to TRBD1. J lost 3 bases, V lost 6 bases, and 11 bases had no gene match. The CDR3 is made up of 15 amino acids. CDR1 is DFQATT, CDR2 SNEGSKA, per germline (reference sequence). CDR3 bases read: TGCAGTGCGCGCCTGACAGGGGGTGACGACACTGAA. It yields the protein CSARLTGGDDTE. The entire CDR3 protein reads CSARLTGGDDTEAFF.

A word on this clone: The observed sequence ends 3 residues before the CDR3 terminus, with the missing tail filled in from the germline J gene. The J gene is TRBJ2-5, the V gene TRBV7-2, with D possibly being TRBD2 (6 bases). CDR1 is SGHTA, CDR2 FQGNSA, per germline. This CDR3 contains 15 residues. V lost 4 bases to trimming and J lost 1 base, with 13 bases between them. The CDR3 sequence: CASSSTRDSQETQYF. The covered CDR3 bases are TGTGCCAGCAGCTCCACCCGGGACTCCCAAGAGACC.

Remarks on this clone: With the read ending 3 residues before the CDR3 end, the germline J gene is used to fill in that end. The chain carries TRBV10-3 and TRBJ1-2; D may be TRBD1 (6 bases). Germline V gene lookup returns CDR1 ENHRY and CDR2 SYGVKD. The CDR3 has 14 amino acids. The part of the CDR3 DNA that was read is TGTGCCATCAGTGAAGGCCTTCCTAGGGGGGGC. It translates to CAISEGLPRGG. The full-length CDR3 reads as CAISEGLPRGGYTF.

With regard to this clone: The CDR3 end falls 3 residues outside the read, so it is completed with the germline J gene. The chain uses TRBV7-9 and TRBJ2-1, with 7 bases identical to TRBD2. The CDR3 spans 14 residues. The V and J ends lost 4 bases and 8 bases, in that order; junction bases with no gene match: 8. Per germline, CDR1 SEHNR and CDR2 FQNEAQ (reference sequence). CDR3 amino acids: CASSSGGSVYEQFF. Incomplete CDR3 DNA: TGTGCCAGCAGCTCCGGCGGGAGTGTATATGAG.

CDR3 DNA (partial): TGTGCCTGGACCCTCCTGACCCGGGGGGTAAATTCACCC. Translating gives CAWTLLTRGVNSP. The entire CDR3 protein reads CAWTLLTRGVNSPLHF. The chain combines TRBV30 with TRBJ1-6, with a tentative D call TRBD1 (5 bases). The CDR3 goes on 3 residues after the read ends, and that part is filled in from the germline J gene. CDR1 GTSNPN and CDR2 SVGIG come from the germline V gene (reference sequence). The CDR3 loop spans 16 amino acids. Trimming cost V 4 bases and J 7 bases, with 20 bases left between them.

Concerning this clone itself: Sequencing ends 3 residues short of the CDR3 end; the germline J gene provides the rest. This sequence joins TRBV23-1 and TRBJ1-1; D is possibly TRBD1 (5 bases). TRBV23-1 is recorded as an ORF, its role being uncertain. The CDR3 is 14 residues long. The V end was cut by 3 bases, the J end by 1 base, with 9 bases between. CDR3: CASSHGGKNTEAFF. Incomplete CDR3 DNA: TGCGCCAGCAGTCATGGGGGGAAGAACACTGAA.

Concerning this clone itself: The observed sequence ends 3 residues before the CDR3 terminus, with the missing tail filled in from the germline J gene. This sequence joins TRBV30 and TRBJ1-1; 10 bases agree with TRBD1. The germline V gene encodes CDR1 GTSNPN and CDR2 SVGIG (reference sequence). CDR3 length: 14 amino acids. The CDR3 protein is CAGTGAPSGAEAFF. The CDR3 bases that were read are TGTGCGGGGACAGGGGCCCCCTCCGGGGCTGAA. The variable domain in full, with the rest retrieved from reference TRBV30 and TRBJ1-1, is SQTIHQWPATLVQPVGSPLSLECTVEGTSNPNLYWYRQAAGRGLQLLFYSVGIGQISSEVPQNLSASRPQDRQFILSSKKLLLSDSGFYLCAGTGAPSGAEAFFGQGTRLTVV.

Worth noting for this clone: The sequence runs out 3 residues before the end of the CDR3; the remainder is reconstructed from the germline J gene. The chain is built from TRBV5-6 and TRBJ1-2; 11 nucleotides align to TRBD1. Trimming took 4 bases from V and 4 from J; bases not matched to a gene: 3. The germline V gene has CDR1 SGHDT and CDR2 YYEEEE. The CDR3 sequence is 14 residues long. The sequenced part of the CDR3 DNA is TGTGCCAGCAGCCCAGGGACAGGGGGCTATGGC. Residues: CASSPGTGGYG. The full CDR3 protein reads CASSPGTGGYGYTF.

As to this clone: The read halts 3 residues ahead of the CDR3 end, with the missing end drawn from the germline J gene. The rearrangement uses TRBV6-2 or TRBV6-3 and TRBJ1-1, with 9 bases matching TRBD1. The germline V gene has CDR1 MNHEY and CDR2 SVGEGT. This CDR3 is 14 amino acids long. V shed 5 bases and J 1 base; nucleotides not matched to a gene: 2. The CDR3 spells CASSDRGGNTEAFF. CDR3 DNA (partial): TGTGCCAGCAGTGACAGGGGGGGGAACACTGAA.

Details on this clone: The read ends 3 residues before the CDR3 terminus; that terminus is restored from the germline J gene. The chain links TRBV5-1 to TRBJ1-1, with TRBD1 identical over 8 bases. Trimming removed 2 bases from V and 0 bases from J; junction bases left unmatched: 3. Looked up from germline, CDR1 is SGHRS and CDR2 is YFSETQ. CDR3 length equals 15 residues. The CDR3 here is CASSLRTGMNTEAFF. The sequenced CDR3 bases are TGCGCCAGCAGCTTACGGACAGGGATGAACACTGAA.

With regard to this clone: The DNA ends 3 residues before the CDR3 does, and the rest of the CDR3 is filled in from the germline J gene. The chain uses TRBV2 and TRBJ2-7; 9 bases align to TRBD2. The CDR3 covers 14 residues. V lost 7 bases to trimming and J lost 3 bases; unmatched junction nucleotides: 7. CDR1 is SNHLY and CDR2 is FYNNEI in the germline V gene. CDR3 residues: CASIQEAGGYEQYF. CDR3 DNA, as far as it was read: TGTGCCAGCATACAAGAAGCGGGAGGCTACGAG. The variable domain in full, with the rest retrieved from reference TRBV2 and TRBJ2-7, is EPEVTQTPSHQVTQMGQEVILRCVPISNHLYFYWYRQILGQKVEFLVSFYNNEISEKSEIFDDQFSVERPDGSNFTLKIRSTKLEDSAMYFCASIQEAGGYEQYFGPGTRLTVT.

Points on this clone: Read data end 3 residues before the CDR3 end; the end is taken from the germline J gene. The chain has TRBV5-1 and TRBJ2-3; 14 bases are shared with TRBD2. The CDR3 is made up of 16 amino acids. Trimming cost V 4 bases and J 5 bases; bases outside gene matches: 6. Per the germline V gene, CDR1 is SGHRS and CDR2 is YFSETQ. Incomplete CDR3 DNA: TGCGCCAGCAGCCCGAGACTAGCGGGAGGGGTAGATACG. Translating it yields CASSPRLAGGVDT. The full CDR3 is CASSPRLAGGVDTQYF.

To note about this clone: The read halts 3 residues ahead of the CDR3 end, with the missing end drawn from the germline J gene. The chain couples TRBV5-1 to TRBJ2-3, with D uncertain. The CDR3 is made up of 15 amino acids. The V gene lost 4 bases and the J gene lost 3 bases, with 15 bases spanning the gap. CDR1 SGHRS and CDR2 YFSETQ come from the germline V gene. The DNA read from the CDR3 is TGCGCCAGCAGCGTTATCAGCGTGAGGACAGATACG. Translating gives CASSVISVRTDT. The whole CDR3 protein is CASSVISVRTDTQYF.

As to this clone: The CDR3 end is not reached by the read, which stops 3 residues before it; the germline J gene fills it in. The V and J genes are TRBV19 and TRBJ2-2; possible D gene TRBD1, 6 bases. Germline V lookup: CDR1 LNHDA, CDR2 SQIVND (reference sequence). The V and J ends lost 2 bases and 6 bases respectively, with 10 bases between them. The CDR3 is 14 amino acids. The part of the CDR3 DNA that was read is TGTGCCAGTAGTATAAAGGGGGTCCCCGGGGAG. Its translation is CASSIKGVPGE. The entire CDR3 protein reads CASSIKGVPGELFF.

As regards this clone: The read stops 3 residues short of the end of the CDR3; the missing end is completed from the germline J gene. The rearrangement joins TRBV6-1 to TRBJ2-5, with 7 positions matching TRBD1. The CDR3 is 14 residues long. The V gene's germline CDR1 is MNHNS and CDR2 SASEGT. The V segment lost 3 bases and the J segment 2 bases; nucleotides outside the gene matches: 3. The CDR3 loop reads CASSEGTAQETQYF. Incomplete CDR3 DNA: TGTGCCAGCAGTGAGGGGACAGCTCAAGAGACC.